Listed below are T cell receptor beta chains from one sample, sequenced in a study of T-cell memory formation after mild COVID-19. TCRdb re-analysed the 5' RACE reads in MiXCR, keeping a single row per CDR3 protein. Of about 300,000 distinct CDR3 sequences listed, roughly a fifth were seen once; the top ten hold around 20%. Input material: PBMCs or a T cell subset sorted from them (not recorded which). These TCRs come from a man between 18 and 29 years old who had mild COVID-19 (a few samples of this study predate the infection). Cell type and time point are not known. CDR3s include the opening cysteine and the closing phenylalanine or tryptophan.

CDR3 length | V gene | CDR3 protein
17 | TRBV11-2 | CASSLVSGGHSQETQYF
12 | TRBV20-1 | CSAERGRAEAFF
15 | TRBV11-2 | CASSSRLGGGNEQFF
13 | TRBV6-5 | CASRQGSDQPQHF
13 | TRBV7-8 | CASSLVFGGTEYF
17 | TRBV14 | CASSLRQDAFGANVLTF
15 | TRBV20-1 | CSARDPLGPNTEAFF
15 | TRBV6-5 | CASTPFQGGETEAFF
11 | TRBV4-3 | CASSLKEEQFF
15 | TRBV18 | CASSPTPDSTYGYTF
14 | TRBV5-1 | CASSWAEMNTEAFF
16 | TRBV20-1 | CSARERQATNTGELFF
19 | TRBV27 | CASSPKTHLAGALTDTQYF
15 | TRBV9 | CASSPRDRVLYEQYF
14 | TRBV12-3/TRBV12-4 | CASRGTAEKSEAFF
12 | TRBV5-1 | CASSPGSNEQYF
16 | TRBV5-1 | CASSLDVGGLNTEAFF
16 | TRBV6-2/TRBV6-3 | CASTYGGQGSNQPQHF
16 | TRBV7-9 | CASSIPGQGNTGELFF
15 | TRBV15 | CATSTRKGTGTEAFF
15 | TRBV11-3 | CASSLDYTGFNEQFF
14 | TRBV6-5 | CASSSGRGNQPQHF
16 | TRBV7-7 | CASSLVGSGGQETQYF
13 | TRBV12-3/TRBV12-4 | CASSLIAAGEQFF
13 | TRBV21-1 | CASPQGGQETQYF
13 | TRBV29-1 | CSAWGGMNTEAFF
15 | TRBV5-1 | CASSFSGGPGEKLFF
16 | TRBV4-1 | CASTQGGYGGRDTQYF
15 | TRBV12-3/TRBV12-4 | CASSSWGVGNQPQHF
15 | TRBV7-2 | CASSLEVAAAYEQYF
15 | TRBV6-1 | CASSDLAWGPDTQYF
18 | TRBV4-3 | CASSQVGRASLLPDTQYF
12 | TRBV29-1 | CSVAQETLSPFF
14 | TRBV12-3/TRBV12-4 | CASSLLRGNYGYTF
16 | TRBV6-2/TRBV6-3 | CASIPDRGANTGELFF
15 | TRBV6-4 | CASSGYRQGMGEQYF
14 | TRBV7-6 | CASSLGTNQETQYF
16 | TRBV7-3 | CASSLVGAGGTGELFF
15 | TRBV6-5 | CASSYRLAGSETQYF
15 | TRBV6-5 | CASTPTGGQQETQYF
16 | TRBV27 | CASSLSIAGNSGEAFF
14 | TRBV20-1 | CSARGPGGYTEAFF
14 | TRBV7-8 | CASSPQGDSDEQFF
17 | TRBV6-5 | CASSYLTGDSGANVLTF
14 | TRBV6-5 | CASSDSQGGDTQYF
14 | TRBV7-9 | CASSFLGNNQPQHF
13 | TRBV12-3/TRBV12-4 | CASSFQGRNGYTF
14 | TRBV4-3 | CASSQFGGSYEQYF
15 | TRBV4-2 | CASSHRPGGHTEAFF
14 | TRBV11-2 | CASSNRGRQEKLFF
14 | TRBV7-2 | CASSQPTGYTEAFF
14 | TRBV10-3 | CAIMAGGAADTQYF
15 | TRBV20-1 | CSVPKSGFGGTEAFF
13 | TRBV2 | CASRPVSGRELFF
15 | TRBV7-2 | CASSSPSGGANEQFF
14 | TRBV28 | CASRRTTTYNEQFF